This record looks at one TCR beta chain sequence and its context. This sample was taken from a study of CD8 T cells in Susac syndrome. From blood CD8+ and CD4+ T cells, the TCR beta chain was sequenced. Treatment-naive patients with stable or active relapsing-remitting disease served as multiple sclerosis controls. Bulk CD8+ and CD4+ cells came from magnetic negative isolation; CD8+ TEMRA by FACS. cDNA came from approximately 0.5 to 1 ug RNA primed by random hexamers. TCRdb passed the immunoSEQ multiplex PCR reads through MiXCR, listing each CDR3 protein once. Of roughly 120,000 distinct CDR3 sequences in the sample, approximately 93% were seen once. Germline-derived CDR1 and CDR2 are MNHEY and SVGEGT. Deletions cut 8 bases from V and 6 bases from J, with 10 bases between. The CDR3 runs to 11 residues.

The TCR originated in a human donor with multiple sclerosis. Source material: CD4+ T cells from PBMCs. J is TRBJ1-2 and V is TRBV6-2 or TRBV6-3, with D unresolved. DNA for the CDR3: TGTGCCAGCCGGGAACAGAATGGCTACACCTTC. As protein: CASREQNGYTF.